These 10 T cell receptor beta chains came from one sample sequenced in a study of human T cells and chemical hapten exposure. Stated time point: pre-sensitization, week 0. Documented treatment: therapeutic diphenylcyclopropenone sensitization with weekly scalp DPC. Extraction yielded total RNA from whole blood (unfractionated). One entry per CDR3 protein results from TCRdb running MiXCR on the RACE reads. The sample lists tens of thousands of distinct CDR3 sequences, 10% to 15% seen once, with roughly 2% in the top ten. Specimen: whole blood, collected in connection with sensitization to the hapten diphenylcyclopropenone (DPC). The source of these receptors is a woman in her forties with alopecia areata. Some clones in this sample may be carry-over from other donors' samples.

This chain links TRBV7-2 with TRBJ2-3; maybe TRBD1 (6 bases). Germline assignment: CDR1 SGHTA and CDR2 FQGNSA. This CDR3 is built from 12 residues. V shed 5 bases and J shed 9 bases, with 12 bases lying between them. The CDR3 loop reads CASSQGGRTQYF. For the CDR3, the DNA is TGTGCCAGCAGCCAAGGGGGTAGAACGCAGTATTTT.

This clonotype was seen ten or more times. The chain recombines TRBV10-2 with TRBJ2-7; TRBD1 aligns across 10 bases. The germline V gene has CDR1 WSHSY and CDR2 SAAADI. This CDR3 region has 14 residues. J gave up 5 bases and V 4 bases, and 5 bases lay outside the gene matches. CDR3 residues: CASSVDRGFHEQYF. The CDR3 coding sequence is TGCGCCAGCAGTGTGGACAGGGGGTTCCACGAGCAGTACTTC.

The CDR3 loop reads CASSPVREGEQFF. The CDR3 DNA is TGTGCCAGCAGCCCCGTCCGAGAGGGTGAGCAGTTCTTC. The chain links TRBV12-3 or TRBV12-4 to TRBJ2-1; tentatively, D is TRBD2 (5 bases). V shed 6 bases and J shed 9 bases, with 15 bases lying between them. The CDR3 sequence is 13 residues long.

This clonotype has more than one count but fewer than ten. This chain uses TRBV28 with TRBJ2-1; possible D gene TRBD1, 6 bases. The CDR3 totals 14 residues. Germline assignment: CDR1 MDHEN and CDR2 SYDVKM. V was shortened by 2 bases and J by 9 bases, with 14 bases between the two germline ends. The CDR3 loop is CASSLRVVRGEQFF. CDR3 bases: TGTGCCAGCAGTTTAAGGGTAGTCAGGGGTGAGCAGTTCTTC.

This clonotype has more than one count but fewer than ten. The V gene is TRBV3-1, the J gene TRBJ2-1; D not resolved. From germline, CDR1 is LGHDT and CDR2 YNNKEL (reference sequence). Trimming left V 0 bases short and J 9 bases short, with 12 bases between. The CDR3 contains 14 residues. The CDR3 sequence is CASSQDLRTSEQFF. The DNA of the CDR3 is TGTGCCAGCAGCCAAGATCTTCGGACGAGTGAGCAGTTCTTC.

This clonotype showed up just a few times. This chain links TRBV12-3 or TRBV12-4 with TRBJ1-5; D unclear. The CDR3 runs to 12 residues. V lost 4 bases and J lost 8, with 9 bases in between. This CDR3 is CASSSPPEPQHF. The DNA for the CDR3 is TGTGCCAGCAGTTCCCCGCCCGAGCCCCAGCATTTT.

This clonotype was picked up many times. This chain joins TRBV7-2 and TRBJ1-2, with D perhaps TRBD1 (5 bases). Trimming pared 5 bases from V and 1 base from J, leaving 11 bases between. The CDR3 sequence is 14 residues long. Germline CDR1 is SGHTA and CDR2 is FQGNSA. CDR3 in amino acids: CASSVGQHNYGYTF. CDR3 in DNA: TGTGCCAGCAGCGTGGGGCAGCATAACTATGGCTACACCTTC.

This clonotype came up a few times. The chain has TRBV10-3 and TRBJ2-3, with 10 bases fitting TRBD1. Germline assignment: CDR1 ENHRY and CDR2 SYGVKD. The V and J ends lost 6 bases and 3 bases, in that order; junction bases with no gene match: 3. The CDR3 consists of 14 residues. The CDR3, as DNA: TGTGCCATCAGGACAGGGGGCGGGACAGATACGCAGTATTTT. It yields the protein CAIRTGGGTDTQYF.

Ten or more counts support this clonotype. The chain uses TRBV7-9 and TRBJ1-2, with TRBD1 identical over 9 bases. There are 14 residues in the CDR3. Germline V lookup: CDR1 SEHNR, CDR2 FQNEAQ (reference sequence). J lost 4 bases, V lost 3 bases, and 3 bases had no gene match. The CDR3 loop is CASSFEDRGYGYTF. The CDR3 bases are TGTGCCAGCAGCTTCGAGGACAGGGGCTATGGCTACACCTTC.

The rearrangement uses TRBV6-5 and TRBJ2-7; D remains unclear. Germline values: CDR1 MNHEY, CDR2 SVGAGI. CDR3 length: 13 amino acids. V lost 6 bases and J 2 bases, leaving 11 bases between the germline ends. The CDR3 here is CASSIGRPYEQYF. In DNA, the CDR3 is TGTGCCAGCAGCATTGGGCGACCCTACGAGCAGTACTTC.